This T cell receptor beta chain derives from a study of identical twins (dated by TCRdb to the mid-2010s). For context, the study as a whole: The study deep-sequenced TCR alpha and beta repertoires from monozygotic twins, unrelated adults of various ages and cord blood to test whether fetal clonotypes persist. Replicate twin experiments were performed at different times using different library preparation protocols to rule out contamination.

Only healthy Caucasian donors were included. Using Miltenyi CD45RO+ enrichment and human naive T-cell isolation kits, memory (CD45RO+) and naive T cells were isolated from PBMC. This clonotype was counted ten times or more. No antigen is known for it. Per-base quality was not reported, and no clone a single base away is much larger than it. The CDR3, cysteine through phenylalanine, is 14 amino acids long. Only the CDR3 portion is preserved as DNA: 42 bases, with reading frame beginning at the first base. CDR1 and CDR2 (SGHNT, YENEEA) derive from the germline V gene. Trimmed from V: 6 bases; trimmed from J: 4 bases; junction bases lacking a gene match: 7. Points the paper makes about the study in general: Out-of-frame TCR alpha sharing in monozygotic twins was systematically underestimated by recombination models, whereas sharing between unrelated individuals was in agreement with the recombination models. Zero-insertion analyses could be partly confounded by invariant T cells such as MAIT and iNKT, although diverse VJ usage argued against such confounding for most clonotypes. Fewer insertions were carried by abundant cord blood beta clonotypes; a weaker similar trend was observed in young adult naive repertoires, while no such trend was observed in memory repertoires. In beta out-of-frame sequences, excess twin sharing was weaker, because having fewer shared sequences lowered the signal-to-noise ratio. Out-of-frame TCR alpha sequences shared between twins showed an excess of low generation-probability sequences compared with coincidental sharing between unrelated individuals. Because the same donors could not be followed over many years, conclusions were based on cross-sectional statistical analysis.

The receptor library was made with 5' RACE. TCRdb lists the instrument as Illumina HiSeq 2000. A universal primer binding site was introduced by template switching, and a unique molecular identifier was present in the final cDNA, enabling accurate counting of TCR cDNA molecules. Specific primers in the conserved constant-segment region were used to synthesize first-strand cDNA for the TCR alpha and beta chains. To control for contamination, each cDNA library was double barcoded with a SMART-Mk sample barcode plus Illumina barcodes. Two successive PCR steps introduced TruSeq adapter sequences along with Illumina sample barcodes. Sequencing of the TCR alpha and beta cDNA libraries was done on the Illumina HiSeq platform using custom primers. The original methods were these. Raw reads were processed with MiGEC to extract unique molecular identifiers, and MiXCR was used to determine CDR3 positions. For each individual, recombination models were inferred using an EM algorithm with the repgenHMM and IGoR tools. The analysis of shared clonotypes was done with the tcR package in R, with sharing normalized by the product of cloneset sizes. Out-of-frame nonproductive sequences were analyzed to study raw recombination free of thymic and clonal selection effects. TCRdb trimmed the raw reads at Q25, called clones with MiXCR and kept productive beta chains. Entries are consolidated by CDR3 protein sequence, retaining the most common genes and DNA. The V and J calls and clone size are TCRdb's, not the authors'. The sample yields about 100,000 distinct CDR3 sequences; 5.9% were counted once. The ten top clones hold roughly 12% of the sample.

The sample comprised memory T cells sorted from blood. This specimen's cell subset or site label, interpreted: CD45RO+ enriched T cells. The sequence derives from a woman in her fifties or sixties in good health. The chain links TRBV11-3 with TRBJ2-5, and TRBD2 aligns with 8 junction nucleotides. This receptor has the CDR3 CASSWLAGSETQYF. The DNA sequence reads TGTGCCAGCAGTTGGCTAGCGGGTTCAGAGACCCAGTACTTC.